This T cell receptor beta chain was recorded in a study of early T cells in non-severe SARS-CoV-2 infection. Study-level background: The sequenced material was bulk RNA from unsorted whole blood, and its chains were unpaired.

Attachment of unique molecular identifiers to individual cDNA molecules was performed. MiXCR was run by TCRdb on the 5' RACE reads, yielding one entry per CDR3 protein. The repertoire holds about 83,000 distinct CDR3 sequences, with 8% to 13% as singletons. The CDR3 contains 16 residues. Germline V gene sequence: CDR1 KGHDR, CDR2 SFDVKD. The ends lost 4 bases at V and 6 bases at J; junction bases unmatched: 5. Concerning this clonotype itself: What it recognizes is unknown.

Regarding the study as a whole: Private and CD4 specificities were missed by VDJdb matching, which favored anti-spike CD8 responses.

The source material was whole blood, sampled at baseline. The chain employs TRBV24-1 and TRBJ2-1; 13 nucleotides align to TRBD2. The TCR was taken from an adult who was a healthcare worker with PCR-confirmed SARS-CoV-2 infection or an uninfected control (not recorded which). CDR3 nucleotide sequence: TGTGCCACCAGTGAGACTAGCGGGAGGATTGGCAATGAGCAGTTCTTC. This sequence encodes CATSETSGRIGNEQFF.